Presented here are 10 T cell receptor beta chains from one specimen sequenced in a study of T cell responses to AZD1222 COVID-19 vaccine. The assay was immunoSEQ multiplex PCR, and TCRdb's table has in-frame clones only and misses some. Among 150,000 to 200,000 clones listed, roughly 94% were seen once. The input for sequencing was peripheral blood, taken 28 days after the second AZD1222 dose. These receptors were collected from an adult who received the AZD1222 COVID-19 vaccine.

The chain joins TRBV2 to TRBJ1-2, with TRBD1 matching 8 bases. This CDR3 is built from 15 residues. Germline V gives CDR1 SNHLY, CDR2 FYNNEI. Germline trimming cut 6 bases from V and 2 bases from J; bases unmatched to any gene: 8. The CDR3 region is CASSVAWTGNYGYTF. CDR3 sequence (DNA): TGTGCCAGCAGCGTTGCGTGGACAGGGAACTATGGCTACACCTTC.

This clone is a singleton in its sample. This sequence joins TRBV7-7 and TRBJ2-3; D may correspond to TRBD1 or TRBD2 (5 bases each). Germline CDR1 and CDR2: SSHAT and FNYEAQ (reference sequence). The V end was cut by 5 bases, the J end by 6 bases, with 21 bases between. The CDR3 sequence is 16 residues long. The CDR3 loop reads CASSPLLGDLGDTQYF. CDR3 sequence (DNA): TGTGCCAGCAGCCCCCTTCTGGGGGACCTGGGGGATACGCAGTATTTT.

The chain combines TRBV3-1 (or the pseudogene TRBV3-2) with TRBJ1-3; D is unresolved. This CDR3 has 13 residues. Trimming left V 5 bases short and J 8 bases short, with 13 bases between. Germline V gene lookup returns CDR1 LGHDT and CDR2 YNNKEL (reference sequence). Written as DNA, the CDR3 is TGTGCCAGCAGCAGTCCCCCTATAGACACCATATATTTT. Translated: CASSSPPIDTIYF.

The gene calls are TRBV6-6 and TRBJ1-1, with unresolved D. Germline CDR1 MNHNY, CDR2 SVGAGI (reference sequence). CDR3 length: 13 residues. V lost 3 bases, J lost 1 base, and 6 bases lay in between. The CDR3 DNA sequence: TGTGCCAGCAGTTATGGGCCGAACACTGAAGCTTTCTTT. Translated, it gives CASSYGPNTEAFF.

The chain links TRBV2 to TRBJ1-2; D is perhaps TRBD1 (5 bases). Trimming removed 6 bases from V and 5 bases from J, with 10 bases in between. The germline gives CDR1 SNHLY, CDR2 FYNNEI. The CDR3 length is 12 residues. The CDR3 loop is CASRVGEYGYTF. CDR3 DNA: TGTGCCAGCAGGGTAGGGGAATATGGCTACACCTTC.

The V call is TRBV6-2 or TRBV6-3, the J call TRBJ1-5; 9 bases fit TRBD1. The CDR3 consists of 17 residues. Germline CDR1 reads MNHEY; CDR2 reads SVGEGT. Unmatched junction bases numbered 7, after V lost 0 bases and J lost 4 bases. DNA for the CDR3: TGTGCCAGCAGTTACTCGAGTTGGACAGGGGTGAATCAGCCCCAGCATTTT. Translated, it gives CASSYSSWTGVNQPQHF.

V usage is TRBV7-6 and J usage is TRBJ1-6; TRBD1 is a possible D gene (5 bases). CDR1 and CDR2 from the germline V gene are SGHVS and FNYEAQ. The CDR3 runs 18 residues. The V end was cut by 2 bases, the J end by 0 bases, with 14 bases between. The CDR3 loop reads CASSLLLTAGSYNSPLHF. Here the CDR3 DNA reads TGTGCCAGCAGCTTACTTCTGACAGCGGGCTCCTATAATTCACCCCTCCACTTT.

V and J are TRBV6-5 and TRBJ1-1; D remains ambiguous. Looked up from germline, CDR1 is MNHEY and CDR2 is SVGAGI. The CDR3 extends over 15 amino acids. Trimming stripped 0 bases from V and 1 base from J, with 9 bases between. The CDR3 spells CASSYSVLGNTEAFF. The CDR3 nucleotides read TGTGCCAGCAGTTACTCGGTGTTGGGGAACACTGAAGCTTTCTTT.

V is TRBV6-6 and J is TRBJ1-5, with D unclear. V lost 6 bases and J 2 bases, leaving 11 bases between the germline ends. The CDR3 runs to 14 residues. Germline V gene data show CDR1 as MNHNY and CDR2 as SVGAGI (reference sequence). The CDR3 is CASSTSSGNQPQHF. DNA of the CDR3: TGTGCCAGCAGCACTTCCTCAGGCAATCAGCCCCAGCATTTT.

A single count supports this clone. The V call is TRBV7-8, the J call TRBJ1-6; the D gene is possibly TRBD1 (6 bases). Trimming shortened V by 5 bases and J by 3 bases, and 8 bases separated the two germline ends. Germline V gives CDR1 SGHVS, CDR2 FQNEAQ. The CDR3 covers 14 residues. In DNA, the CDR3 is TGTGCCAGCAGCGTCAGGGGCTATAATTCACCCCTCCACTTT. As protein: CASSVRGYNSPLHF.